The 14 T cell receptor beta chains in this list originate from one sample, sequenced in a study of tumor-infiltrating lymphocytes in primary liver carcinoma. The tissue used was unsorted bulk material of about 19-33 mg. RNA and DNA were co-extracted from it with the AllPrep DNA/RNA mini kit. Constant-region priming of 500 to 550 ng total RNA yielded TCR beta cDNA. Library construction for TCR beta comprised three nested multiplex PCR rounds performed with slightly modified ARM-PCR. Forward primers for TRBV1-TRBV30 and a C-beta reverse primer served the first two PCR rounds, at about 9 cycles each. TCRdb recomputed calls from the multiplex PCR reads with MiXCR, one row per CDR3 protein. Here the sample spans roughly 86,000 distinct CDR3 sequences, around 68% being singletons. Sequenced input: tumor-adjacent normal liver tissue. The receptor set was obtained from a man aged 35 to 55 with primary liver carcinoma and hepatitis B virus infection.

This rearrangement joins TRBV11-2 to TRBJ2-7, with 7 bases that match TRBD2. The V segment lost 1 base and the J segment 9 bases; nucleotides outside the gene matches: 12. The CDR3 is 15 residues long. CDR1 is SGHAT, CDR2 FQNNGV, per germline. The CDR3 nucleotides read TGTGCCAGCAGCTTAGCTCGAGGGAGGGATATCGCGCAGTACTTC. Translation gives CASSLARGRDIAQYF.

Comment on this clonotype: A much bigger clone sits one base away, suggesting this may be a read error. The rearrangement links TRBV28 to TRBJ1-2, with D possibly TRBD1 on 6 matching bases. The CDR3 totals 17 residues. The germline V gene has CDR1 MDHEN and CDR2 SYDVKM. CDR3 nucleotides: TGTTCCAGCAGTTTAGGGGGGGGAACCGCCGCTAACTATGGCTACACCTTC. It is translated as CSSSLGGGTAANYGYTF.

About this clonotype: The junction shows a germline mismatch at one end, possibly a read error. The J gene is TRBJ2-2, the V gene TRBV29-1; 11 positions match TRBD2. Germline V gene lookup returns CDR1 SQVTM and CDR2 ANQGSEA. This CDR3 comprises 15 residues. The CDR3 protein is CRVGGLAGGRGELFF. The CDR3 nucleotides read TGCAGAGTTGGCGGCCTAGCGGGAGGCAGAGGGGAGCTGTTTTTT.

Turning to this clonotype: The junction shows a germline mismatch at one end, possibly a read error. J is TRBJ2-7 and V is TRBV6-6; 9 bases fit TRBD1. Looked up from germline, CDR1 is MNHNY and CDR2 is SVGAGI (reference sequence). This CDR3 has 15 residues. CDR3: CASCSGTGPSYEQYF. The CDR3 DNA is TGCGCCAGCTGTTCCGGGACAGGGCCTAGCTACGAGCAGTACTTC.

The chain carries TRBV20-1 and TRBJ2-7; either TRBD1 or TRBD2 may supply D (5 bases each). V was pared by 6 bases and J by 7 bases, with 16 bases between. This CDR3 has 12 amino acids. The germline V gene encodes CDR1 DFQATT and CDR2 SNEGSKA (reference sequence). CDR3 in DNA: TGCAGTGCACCGGACACACCGGGGGAGCAGTACTTC. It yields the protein CSAPDTPGEQYF.

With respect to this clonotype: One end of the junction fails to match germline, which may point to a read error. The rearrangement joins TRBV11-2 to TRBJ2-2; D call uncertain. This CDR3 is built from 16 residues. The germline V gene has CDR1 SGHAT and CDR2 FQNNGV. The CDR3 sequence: CASNLVALMGTGELFF. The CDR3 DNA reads TGTGCCAGCAACTTAGTGGCGCTAATGGGAACCGGGGAGCTGTTTTTT. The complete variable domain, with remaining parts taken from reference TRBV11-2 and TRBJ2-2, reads EAGVAQSPRYKIIEKRQSVAFWCNPISGHATLYWYQQILGQGPKLLIQFQNNGVVDDSQLPKDRFSAERLKGVDSTLKIQPAKLEDSAVYLCASNLVALMGTGELFFGEGSRLTVL.

The CDR3, as DNA: TGTGCCACCATCATGCCGGGACAGCACATTTCACCCCTCCACTTT. It translates to CATIMPGQHISPLHF. V usage is TRBV6-1 and J usage is TRBJ1-6; 7 nucleotides agree with TRBD1. Germline loops: CDR1 MNHNS, CDR2 SASEGT. V lost 10 bases to trimming and J lost 9 bases; unmatched junction nucleotides: 15. The CDR3 is made up of 15 amino acids.

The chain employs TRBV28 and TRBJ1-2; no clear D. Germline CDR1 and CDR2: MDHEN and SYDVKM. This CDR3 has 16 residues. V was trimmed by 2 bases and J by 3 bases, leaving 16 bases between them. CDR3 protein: CASSLPYNVRYYGYTF. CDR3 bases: TGTGCCAGCAGTTTACCATACAACGTACGGTACTATGGCTACACCTTC.

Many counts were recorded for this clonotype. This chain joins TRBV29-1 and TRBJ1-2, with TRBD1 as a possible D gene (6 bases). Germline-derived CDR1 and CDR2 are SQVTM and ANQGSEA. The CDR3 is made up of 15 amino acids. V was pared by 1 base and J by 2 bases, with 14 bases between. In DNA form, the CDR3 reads TGCAGCGTTGAAGGGGGCAGGGGCCAAAACTATGGCTACACCTTC. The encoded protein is CSVEGGRGQNYGYTF.

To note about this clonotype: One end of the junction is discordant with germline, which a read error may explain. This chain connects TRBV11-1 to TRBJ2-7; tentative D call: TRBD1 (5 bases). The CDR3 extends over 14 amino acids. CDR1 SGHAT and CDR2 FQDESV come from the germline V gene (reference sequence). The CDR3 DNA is TGTGACAGCTGCCCCTCCCAGGGTTCTTACGAGCAGTACTTC. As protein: CDSCPSQGSYEQYF. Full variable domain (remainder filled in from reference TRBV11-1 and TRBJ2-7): EAEVAQSPRYKITEKSQAVAFWCDPISGHATLYWYRQILGQGPELLVQFQDESVVDDSQLPKDRFSAERLKGVDSTLKIQPAELGDSAMYLCDSCPSQGSYEQYFGPGTRLTVT.

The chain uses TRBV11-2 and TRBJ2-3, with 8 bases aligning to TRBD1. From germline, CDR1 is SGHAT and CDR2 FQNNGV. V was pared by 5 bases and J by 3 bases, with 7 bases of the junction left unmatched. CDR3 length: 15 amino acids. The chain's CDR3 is CASSEWDRNTDTQYF. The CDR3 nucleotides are TGTGCCAGCAGCGAATGGGACAGGAATACAGATACGCAGTATTTT.

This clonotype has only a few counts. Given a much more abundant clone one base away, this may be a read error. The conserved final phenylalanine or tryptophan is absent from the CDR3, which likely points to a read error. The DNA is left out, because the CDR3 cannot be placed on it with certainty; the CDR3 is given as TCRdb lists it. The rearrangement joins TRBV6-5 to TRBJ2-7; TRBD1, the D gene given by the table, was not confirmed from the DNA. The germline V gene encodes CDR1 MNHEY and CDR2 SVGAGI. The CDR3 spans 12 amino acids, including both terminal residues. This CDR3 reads CASSAGPDRLYI.

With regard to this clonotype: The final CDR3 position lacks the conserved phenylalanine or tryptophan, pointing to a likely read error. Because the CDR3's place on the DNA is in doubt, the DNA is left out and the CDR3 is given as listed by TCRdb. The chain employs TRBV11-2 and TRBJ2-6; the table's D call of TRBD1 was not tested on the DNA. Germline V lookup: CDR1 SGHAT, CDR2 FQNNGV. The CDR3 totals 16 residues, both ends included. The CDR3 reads CASSLYKRGRANVLTI.

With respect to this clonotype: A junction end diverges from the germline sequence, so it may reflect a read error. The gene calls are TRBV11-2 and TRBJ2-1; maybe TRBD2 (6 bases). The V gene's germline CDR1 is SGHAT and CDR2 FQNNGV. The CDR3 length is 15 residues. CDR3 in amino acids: CASSFGRGGIDEQFF. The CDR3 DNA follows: TGTGCCAGTAGCTTCGGACGGGGAGGTATAGATGAGCAGTTCTTC.